These 12 T cell receptor beta chains were all obtained from the same sample, sequenced in a study of response to subunit inactivated influenza vaccine. TCRdb reanalysed the RT-PCR reads using MiXCR and keeps one entry per CDR3 protein. The sample comprises some 550,000 distinct CDR3 sequences, around a quarter of which are singletons, and about 3% rests with the top ten. These sequences were also reported in another study, on T cells expressing NK-cell markers. That paper states: With UMIs, 5'RACE template switching was used to make TCR beta cDNA.

The input for sequencing was CD4+ T cells sorted from PBMCs, taken about 11 days after vaccination. These receptors all come from a man aged 45 to 65 who received an inactivated influenza vaccine.

This clonotype showed up just a few times. The J gene is TRBJ2-7, the V gene TRBV20-1; TRBD2 matches at 9 bases. CDR3 length equals 14 residues. The V gene's germline CDR1 is DFQATT and CDR2 SNEGSKA (reference sequence). The junction had 12 bases not matched to a gene; V was cut back by 5 bases and J by 7 bases. The CDR3 spells CSAGMGGGAWEQYF. CDR3 sequence (DNA): TGCAGTGCTGGCATGGGCGGGGGGGCCTGGGAGCAGTACTTC.

This clonotype showed up just a few times. The chain uses TRBV5-6 and TRBJ2-7, with 9 bases that match TRBD1. Germline trimming cut 0 bases from V and 5 bases from J; bases unmatched to any gene: 9. The germline V gene has CDR1 SGHDT and CDR2 YYEEEE. The length of the CDR3 is 16 residues. CDR3: CASSLAPGQGIHEQYF. The CDR3 DNA reads TGTGCCAGCAGCTTGGCCCCCGGACAGGGGATCCACGAGCAGTACTTC.

The J gene is TRBJ1-2, the V gene TRBV5-4, with D uncertain. The CDR3 is 13 residues long. CDR1 and CDR2 from the germline V gene are SGHNT and YYREEE (reference sequence). The ends were cut back, 3 bases at V and 5 bases at J, with 11 bases in the middle. CDR3 DNA: TGTGCCAGCAGCTGGACGGAGGATTATGGCTACACCTTC. Translating it yields CASSWTEDYGYTF.

The chain employs TRBV3-1 and TRBJ2-2; D gene unclear. The CDR3 loop spans 14 amino acids. Germline V CDR1 and CDR2: LGHDT, YNNKEL (reference sequence). Trimming pared 1 base from V and 3 bases from J, leaving 6 bases between. CDR3 nucleotide sequence: TGTGCCAGCAGCCAAGTCCAGGACACCGGGGAGCTGTTTTTT. Residues: CASSQVQDTGELFF.

The table lists this clonotype with a few counts. The chain carries TRBV20-1 and TRBJ1-5, with a possible D match to TRBD1 (6 bases). The germline V gene encodes CDR1 DFQATT and CDR2 SNEGSKA (reference sequence). The CDR3 is made up of 15 amino acids. V dropped 4 bases and J dropped 2 bases, with 15 bases sitting between them. The CDR3 reads CSAIVTGLGNQPQHF. DNA for the CDR3: TGCAGTGCTATCGTTACAGGGCTAGGCAATCAGCCCCAGCATTTT.

The CDR3 DNA is TGTGCCAGCAGTAAACTAGCGGGAGGGGGCTACGAGCAGTACTTC. Translation gives CASSKLAGGGYEQYF. The V gene is TRBV6-1, the J gene TRBJ2-7; 13 positions match TRBD2. Looked up from germline, CDR1 is MNHNS and CDR2 is SASEGT. CDR3 length: 15 residues. Trimming at V came to 5 bases and at J to 3 bases, leaving 4 bases not matched to a gene.

The V and J genes are TRBV7-8 and TRBJ2-7, with 8 bases aligning to TRBD1. Per the germline V gene, CDR1 is SGHVS and CDR2 is FQNEAQ. The CDR3 spans 15 residues. The ends lost 1 base at V and 6 bases at J; junction bases unmatched: 8. For the CDR3, the DNA is TGTGCCAGCAGCTTAGAAGGGACAGGTCCCCTCGAGCAGTACTTC. Translated, it gives CASSLEGTGPLEQYF.

V is TRBV20-1 and J is TRBJ2-1, with a weak D call TRBD2 (6 bases). The CDR3 is 14 amino acids. Germline CDR1 is DFQATT and CDR2 is SNEGSKA (reference sequence). The V and J ends lost 6 bases and 1 base respectively, with 13 bases between them. As DNA, the CDR3 is TGCAGTGCCCTGCCCGGGAGTTCCTACAATGAGCAGTTCTTC. The encoded protein is CSALPGSSYNEQFF.

The rearrangement links TRBV29-1 to TRBJ2-2; perhaps TRBD2 as D (6 bases). V was cut by 4 bases and J by 7 bases, with 13 bases left in between. Germline CDR1 reads SQVTM; CDR2 reads ANQGSEA. CDR3 size: 13 residues. For the CDR3, the DNA is TGCAGCGTTGGGTCCGGGGGTGGCGGGGAGCTGTTTTTT. It codes for CSVGSGGGGELFF.

V is TRBV3-1 and J is TRBJ2-3, with 10 bases that match TRBD2. CDR1 is LGHDT and CDR2 is YNNKEL in the germline V gene (reference sequence). V lost 6 bases, J lost 2 bases, and 8 bases stayed unmatched. This CDR3 contains 16 residues. The CDR3 DNA reads TGTGCCAGCAGAGACAGCGGGAGGGAGATCACAGATACGCAGTATTTT. Translation: CASRDSGREITDTQYF.

This clonotype has just a few counts. The chain has TRBV4-2 and TRBJ2-1, with 12 bases fitting TRBD2. J was trimmed by 6 bases and V by 1 base; bases with no gene match: 4. This CDR3 spans 16 amino acids. Per the germline V gene, CDR1 is LGHNA and CDR2 is YNFKEQ. The DNA for the CDR3 is TGTGCCAGCAGCCAAGCCCTAGCGGGGGGGTTCAATGAGCAGTTCTTC. Encoded protein: CASSQALAGGFNEQFF.

This clonotype was counted between two and nine times. CDR3: CSASWSGGLSRTGELFF. CDR3 bases: TGCAGTGCTAGTTGGAGCGGGGGCCTCTCGCGCACCGGGGAGCTGTTTTTT. The rearrangement links TRBV20-1 to TRBJ2-2; 8 nucleotides agree with TRBD2. In germline, CDR1 is DFQATT, CDR2 SNEGSKA (reference sequence). The CDR3 is 17 amino acids. The J segment lost 4 bases and the V segment lost 3 bases, leaving 13 bases of the junction unmatched.